These 2 T cell receptor beta chains were all obtained from the same sample, sequenced in a study of cytomegalovirus exposure and HLA in healthy donors. Profiling relied on immunoSEQ multiplex PCR, and the TCRdb table lists in-frame clones only, not all of them. The table records some 180,000 clones, about 89% of them present only once. Sequencing input: PBMCs. These receptors were obtained from a man aged 25 to 40 in good health and CMV-seropositive.

The V and J genes are TRBV4-3 and TRBJ2-3, with D possibly being TRBD1 or TRBD2 (5 bases each). Germline V lookup: CDR1 LGHNA, CDR2 YSLEER. Trimming removed 3 bases from V and 2 bases from J, with 9 bases in between. The CDR3 runs 14 residues. The CDR3 spells CASSHGGYTDTQYF. The CDR3 DNA reads as TGCGCCAGCAGCCATGGGGGTTACACAGATACGCAGTATTTT.

The rearrangement joins TRBV5-4 to TRBJ2-7; TRBD1 matches at 12 bases. The germline CDR1 and CDR2 sequences are SGHNT and YYREEE (reference sequence). The CDR3 is 15 amino acids. The ends lost 3 bases at V and 3 bases at J; junction bases unmatched: 4. CDR3 bases: TGTGCCAGCAGCTGGGGACAGGGGGCTATCTACGAGCAGTACTTC. Translated: CASSWGQGAIYEQYF. Looking up the rest from reference TRBV5-4 and TRBJ2-7 gives the full variable domain: ETGVTQSPTHLIKTRGQQVTLRCSSQSGHNTVSWYQQALGQGPQFIFQYYREEENGRGNFPPRFSGLQFPNYSSELNVNALELDDSALYLCASSWGQGAIYEQYFGPGTRLTVT.